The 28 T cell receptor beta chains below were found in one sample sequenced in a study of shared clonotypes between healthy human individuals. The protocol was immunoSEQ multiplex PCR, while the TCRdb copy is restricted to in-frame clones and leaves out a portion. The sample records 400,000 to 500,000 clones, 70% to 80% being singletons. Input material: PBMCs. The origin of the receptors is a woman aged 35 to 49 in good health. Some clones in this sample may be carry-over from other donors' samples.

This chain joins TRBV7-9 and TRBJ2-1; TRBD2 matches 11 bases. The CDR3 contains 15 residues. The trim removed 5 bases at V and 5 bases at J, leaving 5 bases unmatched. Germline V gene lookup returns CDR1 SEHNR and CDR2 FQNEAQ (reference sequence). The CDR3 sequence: CASSPGLAVHNEQFF. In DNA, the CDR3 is TGTGCCAGCAGCCCGGGACTAGCGGTTCACAATGAGCAGTTCTTC. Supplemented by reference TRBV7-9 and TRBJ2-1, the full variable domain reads DTGVSQNPRHKITKRGQNVTFRCDPISEHNRLYWYRQTLGQGPEFLTYFQNEAQLEKSRLLSDRFSAERPKGSFSTLEIQRTEQGDSAMYLCASSPGLAVHNEQFFGPGTRLTVL.

The chain's CDR3 is CASSEPSTDTQYF. The CDR3 DNA follows: TGCGCCAGCAGTGAGCCTAGCACAGATACGCAGTATTTT. J is TRBJ2-3 and V is TRBV10-2; no clear D gene. CDR3 length: 13 residues. V was shortened by 2 bases and J by 0 bases, with 3 bases between the two germline ends. In germline, CDR1 is WSHSY, CDR2 SAAADI.

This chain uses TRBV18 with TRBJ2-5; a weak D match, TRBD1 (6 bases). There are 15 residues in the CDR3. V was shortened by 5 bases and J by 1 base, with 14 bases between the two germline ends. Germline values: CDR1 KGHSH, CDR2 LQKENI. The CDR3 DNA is TGTGCCAGCTCAGATTGGACAGACGGCCAAGAGACCCAGTACTTC. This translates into CASSDWTDGQETQYF.

The CDR3 DNA reads as TGTGCCAGCAGCGCGGAACTTAACCAAGAGACCCAGTACTTC. The encoded protein is CASSAELNQETQYF. V gene TRBV5-4 combines with J gene TRBJ2-5; D unclear. CDR1 and CDR2 from the germline V gene are SGHNT and YYREEE (reference sequence). Trimming shortened V by 4 bases and J by 0 bases, and 10 bases separated the two germline ends. The CDR3 sequence is 14 residues long.

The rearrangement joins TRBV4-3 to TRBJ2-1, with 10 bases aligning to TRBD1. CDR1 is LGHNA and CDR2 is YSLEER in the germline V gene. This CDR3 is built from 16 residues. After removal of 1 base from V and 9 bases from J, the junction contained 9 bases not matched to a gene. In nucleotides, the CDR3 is TGCGCCAGCAGCCAAGTAGATAGGACAGGGGGGGGTGAGCAGTTCTTC. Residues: CASSQVDRTGGGEQFF.

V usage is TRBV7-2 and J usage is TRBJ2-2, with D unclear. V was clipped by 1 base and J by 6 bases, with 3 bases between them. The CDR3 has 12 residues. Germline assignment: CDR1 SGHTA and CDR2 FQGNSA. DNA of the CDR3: TGTGCCAGCAGCTTAGGTGCCGGGGAGCTGTTTTTT. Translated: CASSLGAGELFF.

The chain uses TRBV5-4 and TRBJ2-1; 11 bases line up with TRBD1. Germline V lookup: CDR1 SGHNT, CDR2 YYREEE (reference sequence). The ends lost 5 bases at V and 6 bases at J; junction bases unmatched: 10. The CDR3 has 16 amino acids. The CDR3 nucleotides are TGTGCCAGCAGATGGGGGCTCGGGACAGGGGGCAATGAGCAGTTCTTC. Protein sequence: CASRWGLGTGGNEQFF.

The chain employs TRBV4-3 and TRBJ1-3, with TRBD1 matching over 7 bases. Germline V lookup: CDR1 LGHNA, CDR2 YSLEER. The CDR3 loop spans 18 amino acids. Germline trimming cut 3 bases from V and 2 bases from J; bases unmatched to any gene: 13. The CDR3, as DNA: TGCGCCAGCAGCCACAACGCTACAGGGGTTGGCGCTGGAAACACCATATATTTT. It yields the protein CASSHNATGVGAGNTIYF.

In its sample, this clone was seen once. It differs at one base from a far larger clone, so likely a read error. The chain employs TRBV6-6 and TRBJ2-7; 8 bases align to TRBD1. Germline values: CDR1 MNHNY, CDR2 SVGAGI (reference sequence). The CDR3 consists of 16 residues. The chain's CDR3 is CVSSYPPTGASYEQYF. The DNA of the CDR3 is TGTGTCAGCAGTTACCCCCCGACAGGGGCTAGCTACGAGCAGTACTTC.

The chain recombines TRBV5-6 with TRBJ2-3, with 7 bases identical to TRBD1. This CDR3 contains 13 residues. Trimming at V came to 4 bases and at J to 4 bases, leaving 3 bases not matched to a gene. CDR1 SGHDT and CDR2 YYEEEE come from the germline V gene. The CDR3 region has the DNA TGTGCCAGCAGCCGACAGGGTGCAGATACGCAGTATTTT. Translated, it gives CASSRQGADTQYF.

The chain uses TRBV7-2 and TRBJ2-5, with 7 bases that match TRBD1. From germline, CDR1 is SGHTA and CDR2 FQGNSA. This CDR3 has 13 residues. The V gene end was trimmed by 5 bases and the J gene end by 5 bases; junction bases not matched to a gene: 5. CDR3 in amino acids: CASSQGQSETQYF. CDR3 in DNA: TGTGCCAGCAGCCAGGGACAGAGCGAGACCCAGTACTTC.

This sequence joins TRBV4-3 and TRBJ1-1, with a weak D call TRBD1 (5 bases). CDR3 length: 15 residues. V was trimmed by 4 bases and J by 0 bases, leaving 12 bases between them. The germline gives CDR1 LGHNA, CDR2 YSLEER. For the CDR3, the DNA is TGCGCCAGCAGCCTCGGAAGGGACGTGAACACTGAAGCTTTCTTT. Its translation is CASSLGRDVNTEAFF.

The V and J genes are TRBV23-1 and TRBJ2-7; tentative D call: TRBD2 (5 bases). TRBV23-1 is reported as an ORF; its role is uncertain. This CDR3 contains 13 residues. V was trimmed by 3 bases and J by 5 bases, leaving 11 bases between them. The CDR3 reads CASSHLTGDEQYF. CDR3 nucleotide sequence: TGCGCCAGCAGTCATTTAACCGGGGACGAGCAGTACTTC.

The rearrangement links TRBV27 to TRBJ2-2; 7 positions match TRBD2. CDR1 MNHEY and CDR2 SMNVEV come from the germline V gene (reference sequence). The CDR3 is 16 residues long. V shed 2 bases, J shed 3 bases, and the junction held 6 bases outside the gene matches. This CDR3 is CASSLGLAVYTGELFF. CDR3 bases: TGTGCCAGCAGTTTAGGCCTAGCGGTATACACCGGGGAGCTGTTTTTT.

The DNA of the CDR3 is TGCGCCAGCAGTTCTAGCGGGAGAGAGTACGGGGAGCTGTTTTTT. As protein: CASSSSGREYGELFF. This chain connects TRBV5-1 to TRBJ2-2; 10 bases are shared with TRBD2. J lost 7 bases, V lost 5 bases, and 8 bases had no gene match. Germline V gene sequence: CDR1 SGHRS, CDR2 YFSETQ. This CDR3 is 15 amino acids long. The full variable domain, with the rest looked up from reference TRBV5-1 and TRBJ2-2, is KAGVTQTPRYLIKTRGQQVTLSCSPISGHRSVSWYQQTPGQGLQFLFEYFSETQRNKGNFPGRFSGRQFSNSRSEMNVSTLELGDSALYLCASSSSGREYGELFFGEGSRLTVL.

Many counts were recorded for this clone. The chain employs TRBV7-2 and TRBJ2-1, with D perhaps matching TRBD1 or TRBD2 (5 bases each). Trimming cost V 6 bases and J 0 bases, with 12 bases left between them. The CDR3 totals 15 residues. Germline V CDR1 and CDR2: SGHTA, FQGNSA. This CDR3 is CASSRDLLSYNEQFF. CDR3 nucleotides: TGTGCCAGCAGTCGGGACCTCCTCTCCTACAATGAGCAGTTCTTC.

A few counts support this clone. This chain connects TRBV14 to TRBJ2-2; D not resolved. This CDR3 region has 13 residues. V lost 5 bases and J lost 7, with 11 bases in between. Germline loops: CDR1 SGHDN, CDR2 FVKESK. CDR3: CASSSHPGGELFF. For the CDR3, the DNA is TGTGCCAGCAGCTCCCACCCCGGCGGGGAGCTGTTTTTT.

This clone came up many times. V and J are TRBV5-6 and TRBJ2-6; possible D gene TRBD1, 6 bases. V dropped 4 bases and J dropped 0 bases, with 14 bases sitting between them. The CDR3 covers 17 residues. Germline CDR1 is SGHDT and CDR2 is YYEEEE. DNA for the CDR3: TGTGCCAGCAGCCCGGGACACCTAAGCTCTGGGGCCAACGTCCTGACTTTC. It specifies CASSPGHLSSGANVLTF.

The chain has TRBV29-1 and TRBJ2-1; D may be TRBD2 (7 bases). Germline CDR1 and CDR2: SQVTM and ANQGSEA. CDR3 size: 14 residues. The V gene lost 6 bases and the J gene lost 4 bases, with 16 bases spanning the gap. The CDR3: CSVLLGGRYNEQFF. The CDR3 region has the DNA TGCAGCGTGTTACTGGGGGGGCGATACAATGAGCAGTTCTTC.

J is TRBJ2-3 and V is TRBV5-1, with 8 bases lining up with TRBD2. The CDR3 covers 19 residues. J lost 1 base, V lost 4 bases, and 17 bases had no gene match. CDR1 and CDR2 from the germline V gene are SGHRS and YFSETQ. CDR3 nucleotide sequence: TGCGCCAGCAGCGTGGGGGCGGGAGGTTCTTCTTTTGGCACAGATACGCAGTATTTT. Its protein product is CASSVGAGGSSFGTDTQYF.

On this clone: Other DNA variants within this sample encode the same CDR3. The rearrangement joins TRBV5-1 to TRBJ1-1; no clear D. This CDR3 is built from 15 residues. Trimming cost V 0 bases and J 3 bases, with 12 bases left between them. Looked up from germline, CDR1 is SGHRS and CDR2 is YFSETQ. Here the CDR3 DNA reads TGCGCCAGCAGCTTGGGGGCACGAGTGGACACTGAAGCTTTCTTT. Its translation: CASSLGARVDTEAFF.

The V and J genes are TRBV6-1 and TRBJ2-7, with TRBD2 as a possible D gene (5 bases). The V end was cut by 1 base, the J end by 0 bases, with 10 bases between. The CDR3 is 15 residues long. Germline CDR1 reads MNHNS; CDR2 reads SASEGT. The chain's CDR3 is CASSEGVASSYEQYF. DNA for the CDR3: TGTGCCAGCAGTGAAGGGGTAGCGAGCTCCTACGAGCAGTACTTC.

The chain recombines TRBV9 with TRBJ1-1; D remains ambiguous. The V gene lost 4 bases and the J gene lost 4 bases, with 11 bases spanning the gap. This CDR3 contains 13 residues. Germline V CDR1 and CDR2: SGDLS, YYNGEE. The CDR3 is CASSPHLGTEAFF. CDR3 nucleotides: TGTGCCAGCAGCCCACACTTAGGCACTGAAGCTTTCTTT. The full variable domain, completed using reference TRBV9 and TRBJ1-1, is DSGVTQTPKHLITATGQRVTLRCSPRSGDLSVYWYQQSLDQGLQFLIQYYNGEERAKGNILERFSAQQFPDLHSELNLSSLELGDSALYFCASSPHLGTEAFFGQGTRLTVV.

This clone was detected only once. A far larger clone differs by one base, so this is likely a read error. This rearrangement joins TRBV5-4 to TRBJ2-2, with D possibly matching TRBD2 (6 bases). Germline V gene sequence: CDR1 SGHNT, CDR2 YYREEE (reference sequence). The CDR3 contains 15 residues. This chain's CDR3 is CASSFSRANTGGLFF. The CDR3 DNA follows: TGTGCCAGCAGCTTTTCCAGAGCGAACACCGGGGGGCTGTTTTTT.

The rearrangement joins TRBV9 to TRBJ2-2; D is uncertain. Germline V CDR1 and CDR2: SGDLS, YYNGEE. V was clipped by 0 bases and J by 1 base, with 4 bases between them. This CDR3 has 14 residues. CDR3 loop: CASSVDRNTGELFF. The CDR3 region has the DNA TGTGCCAGCAGCGTAGACCGGAACACCGGGGAGCTGTTTTTT.

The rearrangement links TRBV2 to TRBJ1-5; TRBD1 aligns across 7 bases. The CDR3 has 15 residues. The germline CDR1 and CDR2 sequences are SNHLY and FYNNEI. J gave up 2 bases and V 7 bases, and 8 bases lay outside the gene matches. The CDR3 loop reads CASKRPGGGNQPQHF. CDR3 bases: TGTGCCAGCAAACGACCAGGGGGGGGCAATCAGCCCCAGCATTTT.

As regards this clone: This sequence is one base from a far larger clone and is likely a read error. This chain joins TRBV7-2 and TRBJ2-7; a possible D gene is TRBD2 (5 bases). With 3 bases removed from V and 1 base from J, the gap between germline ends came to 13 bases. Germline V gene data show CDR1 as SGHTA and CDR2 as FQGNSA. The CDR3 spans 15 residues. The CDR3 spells CTSSFDPTSSYEQYF. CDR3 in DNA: TGTACCAGCAGCTTCGACCCTACTAGTTCCTACGAGCAGTACTTC.

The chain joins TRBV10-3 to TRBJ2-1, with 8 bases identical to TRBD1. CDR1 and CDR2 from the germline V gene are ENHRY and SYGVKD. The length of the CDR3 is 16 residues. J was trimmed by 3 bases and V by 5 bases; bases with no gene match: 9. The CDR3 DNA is TGTGCCATCAGTTTCCAGCAGGGGGCCATCTACAATGAGCAGTTCTTC. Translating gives CAISFQQGAIYNEQFF.